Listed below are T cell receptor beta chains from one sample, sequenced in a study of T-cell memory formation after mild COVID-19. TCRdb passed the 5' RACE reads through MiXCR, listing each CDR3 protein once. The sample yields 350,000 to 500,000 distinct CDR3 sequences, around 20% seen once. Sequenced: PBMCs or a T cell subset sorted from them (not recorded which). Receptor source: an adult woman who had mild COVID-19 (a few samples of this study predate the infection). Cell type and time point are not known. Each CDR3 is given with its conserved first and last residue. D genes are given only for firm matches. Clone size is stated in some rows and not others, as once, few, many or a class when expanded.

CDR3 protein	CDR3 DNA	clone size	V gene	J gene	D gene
CATSDLEFAGTDTQYF	TGTGCCACCAGTGATTTAGAGTTCGCCGGCACAGATACGCAGTATTTT	many	TRBV24-1	TRBJ2-3	NA
CSASPSSGGKTQYF	TGCAGTGCTAGTCCTTCTAGCGGGGGGAAGACCCAGTACTTC	NA	TRBV20-1	TRBJ2-5	TRBD2
CASSLRGGGEAFF	TGTGCCAGCAGCTTGCGGGGCGGGGGCGAAGCTTTCTTT	NA	TRBV5-6	TRBJ1-1	NA
CAIGTGFSYEQYF	TGTGCCATCGGGACAGGTTTTTCCTACGAGCAGTACTTC	few	TRBV10-3	TRBJ2-7	TRBD1
CASSAVMNTDTQYF	TGTGCCAGCAGTGCGGTTATGAACACAGATACGCAGTATTTT	few	TRBV6-1	TRBJ2-3	NA
CASSMGPHYEQYF	TGTGCCAGTAGTATGGGGCCACACTACGAGCAGTACTTC	NA	TRBV19	TRBJ2-7	NA
CSAIPLAGERTDTQYF	TGCAGTGCTATCCCTCTCGCGGGGGAGCGCACAGATACGCAGTATTTT	NA	TRBV20-1	TRBJ2-3	TRBD2
CASSQELRGMNTEAFF	TGCGCCAGCAGCCAAGAGCTTCGGGGGATGAACACTGAAGCTTTCTTT	NA	TRBV4-3	TRBJ1-1	NA
CASSSGQAREQYF	TGTGCCAGCAGCTCGGGACAGGCTCGTGAGCAGTACTTC	few	TRBV7-3	TRBJ2-7	TRBD1
CASSLGSAIVPLHF	TGTGCCAGCAGCTTAGGGTCTGCGATTGTCCCCCTCCACTTT	NA	TRBV11-3	TRBJ1-6	NA
CATSGMGGVETQYF	TGTGCCACCAGTGGTATGGGGGGCGTTGAGACCCAGTACTTC	few	TRBV24-1	TRBJ2-5	NA
CASRALETQYF	TGTGCCAGCAGGGCCCTGGAGACCCAGTACTTC	few	TRBV2	TRBJ2-5	NA
CASSLHRGPSPLHF	TGTGCCAGCAGCCTCCACAGGGGGCCTTCACCCCTCCACTTT	NA	TRBV14	TRBJ1-6	TRBD1
CSVESDLEGEYTDTQYF	TGCAGCGTTGAATCGGACCTTGAGGGAGAATACACAGATACGCAGTATTTT	few	TRBV29-1	TRBJ2-3	NA
CASGTLYEQYF	TGTGCCAGCGGGACCCTGTACGAGCAGTACTTC	few	TRBV3-1	TRBJ2-7	NA
CASSARGLAVDTQYF	TGTGCCAGCAGCGCTCGGGGACTAGCGGTCGATACGCAGTATTTT	NA	TRBV6-2/TRBV6-3	TRBJ2-3	TRBD2
CASSLFGGSPYEQYF	TGTGCCAGCAGTTTATTCGGGGGGAGTCCCTACGAGCAGTACTTC	few	TRBV27	TRBJ2-7	TRBD2
CASSLASPGRETQYF	TGTGCCAGCAGCTTGGCTAGCCCGGGTCGGGAGACCCAGTACTTC	few	TRBV5-5	TRBJ2-5	NA
CASSLPSGGVGQYF	TGCGCCAGCAGCTTGCCTAGCGGGGGCGTCGGGCAGTATTTT	few	TRBV5-1	TRBJ2-3	TRBD2
CASSLGQGDDEQYF	TGCGCCAGCAGCCTCGGACAGGGGGACGACGAGCAGTACTTC	few	TRBV5-1	TRBJ2-7	TRBD1
CAISEPIAKPTSGGQETQYF	TGTGCCATCAGTGAGCCTATAGCGAAGCCGACTAGCGGGGGACAAGAGACCCAGTACTTC	NA	TRBV10-3	TRBJ2-5	TRBD2
CASTKDRGGTDTQYF	TGTGCCAGCACCAAGGACAGGGGAGGCACAGATACGCAGTATTTT	few	TRBV6-5	TRBJ2-3	TRBD1
CASRMGQIRGYSNQPQHF	TGTGCCAGCAGGATGGGACAGATCAGGGGCTATAGCAATCAGCCCCAGCATTTT	few	TRBV12-3/TRBV12-4	TRBJ1-5	TRBD1
CASSPPGQINEKLFF	TGTGCCAGCAGCCCCCCGGGGCAGATTAATGAAAAACTGTTTTTT	NA	TRBV7-9	TRBJ1-4	NA
CASSWDPSYEQYF	TGTGCCAGCAGCTGGGACCCTTCCTACGAGCAGTACTTC	few	TRBV7-9	TRBJ2-7	NA
CASSFRYNEQFF	TGTGCCAGCAGTTTTAGGTACAATGAGCAGTTCTTC	NA	TRBV27	TRBJ2-1	NA
CATSPGGLGNQPQHF	TGTGCCACCAGTCCAGGGGGCCTCGGCAATCAGCCCCAGCATTTT	NA	TRBV24-1	TRBJ1-5	TRBD1
CASRQGDAYNEQFF	TGTGCCAGCAGACAGGGGGATGCCTACAATGAGCAGTTCTTC	many	TRBV7-8	TRBJ2-1	TRBD1
CASSLEPGQGTDTQYF	TGTGCCAGCAGCTTGGAACCGGGACAGGGCACAGATACGCAGTATTTT	few	TRBV5-6	TRBJ2-3	TRBD1
CASSLAEGHIYEQYF	TGTGCCAGCAGCTTAGCGGAGGGACACATATACGAGCAGTACTTC	NA	TRBV7-8	TRBJ2-7	NA
CASSGPASGANVLTF	TGCGCCAGCAGTGGGCCAGCTTCTGGGGCCAACGTCCTGACTTTC	NA	TRBV23-1	TRBJ2-6	NA
CASSLWQGGGAPGELFF	TGTGCCAGCAGTTTATGGCAAGGAGGGGGAGCTCCCGGGGAGCTGTTTTTT	NA	TRBV27	TRBJ2-2	NA
CASSLVLGQATEAFF	TGCGCCAGCAGCTTGGTGCTGGGTCAAGCCACTGAAGCTTTCTTT	NA	TRBV5-1	TRBJ1-1	NA
CAWTFGGATGELFF	TGTGCCTGGACCTTCGGCGGGGCCACCGGGGAGCTGTTTTTT	NA	TRBV30	TRBJ2-2	NA
CASSLSDRPVETQYF	TGCGCCAGCAGCTTGTCAGACAGGCCAGTGGAGACCCAGTACTTC	few	TRBV5-1	TRBJ2-5	NA
CASSQDETGGRGGQYF	TGCGCCAGCAGCCAAGATGAGACAGGGGGGCGGGGTGGGCAGTACTTC	NA	TRBV4-3	TRBJ2-7	TRBD1
CSTGTPNTEAFF	TGCAGTACCGGGACACCCAACACTGAAGCTTTCTTT	NA	TRBV20-1	TRBJ1-1	NA
CASSLPTLRGLYNEQFF	TGCGCCAGCAGCCTCCCTACTTTGCGCGGGCTCTACAATGAGCAGTTCTTC	few	TRBV4-1	TRBJ2-1	NA
CSVLAGETYEQYF	TGCAGCGTCCTAGCGGGGGAAACCTACGAGCAGTACTTC	NA	TRBV29-1	TRBJ2-7	TRBD2
CASSLEGQINTEAFF	TGTGCCAGCAGCTTGGAGGGACAGATTAACACTGAAGCTTTCTTT	NA	TRBV7-2	TRBJ1-1	TRBD1
CAWSVTTQAGYTF	TGTGCCTGGAGTGTAACCACGCAGGCCGGCTACACCTTC	few	TRBV30	TRBJ1-2	NA
CSAPSGVTYNEQFF	TGCAGTGCCCCCAGCGGGGTCACCTACAATGAGCAGTTCTTC	few	TRBV20-1	TRBJ2-1	TRBD2
CASSLRLGILNTGELFF	TGTGCCAGCAGCTTACGGCTTGGGATCCTGAACACCGGGGAGCTGTTTTTT	few	TRBV11-2	TRBJ2-2	NA
CASSLTQPPYEQYF	TGTGCCAGCAGTTTAACACAACCCCCCTACGAGCAGTACTTC	few	TRBV6-5	TRBJ2-7	NA
CASSERGTGELFF	TGTGCCAGCAGTGAACGGGGGACCGGGGAGCTGTTTTTT	NA	TRBV2	TRBJ2-2	NA
CAITRSNNSPLHF	TGTGCCATTACAAGGAGCAATAATTCACCCCTCCACTTT	NA	TRBV6-1	TRBJ1-6	NA
CASSQDLRRTTNEKLFF	TGCGCCAGCAGCCAAGATCTCAGGCGCACAACTAATGAAAAACTGTTTTTT	NA	TRBV4-1	TRBJ1-4	NA
CASNRALRFF	TGCGCCAGCAACCGGGCATTACGGTTCTTC	many	TRBV5-1	TRBJ2-1	NA
CASSLRDRANTGELFF	TGCGCCAGCAGCCTACGGGACAGAGCGAACACCGGGGAGCTGTTTTTT	few	TRBV5-1	TRBJ2-2	TRBD1
CASSLAQRDYEQYF	TGTGCCAGCAGCCTGGCGCAGCGGGACTACGAGCAGTACTTC	NA	TRBV7-6	TRBJ2-7	TRBD2
CSVEGFSGNTEAFF	TGCAGCGTTGAGGGGTTTTCGGGGAACACTGAAGCTTTCTTT	few	TRBV29-1	TRBJ1-1	NA
CASSYGDTTDTQYF	TGTGCCAGCAGTTACGGGGACACCACAGATACGCAGTATTTT	NA	TRBV6-6	TRBJ2-3	NA
CAISPGGAFYGYTF	TGTGCCATCAGCCCAGGGGGAGCTTTCTATGGCTACACCTTC	NA	TRBV10-3	TRBJ1-2	TRBD1
CASSGTGDTEAFF	TGCGCCAGCAGTGGGACAGGGGACACTGAAGCTTTCTTT	many	TRBV5-1	TRBJ1-1	TRBD1
CASSFPGRTNTGELFF	TGTGCCAGCAGCTTCCCCGGCCGTACGAACACCGGGGAGCTGTTTTTT	NA	TRBV11-3	TRBJ2-2	NA
CASSVQGGRNNEQFF	TGTGCCAGCAGCGTCCAGGGGGGCAGGAACAATGAGCAGTTCTTC	NA	TRBV9	TRBJ2-1	NA
CATSDPVVGRGRSSYNEQFF	TGTGCCACCAGTGATCCCGTTGTGGGGCGGGGGCGTAGCTCCTACAATGAGCAGTTCTTC	NA	TRBV24-1	TRBJ2-1	NA